One sample yielded the 5 T cell receptor beta chains listed below, sequenced in a study of molecular identifiers for immune sequencing clone quantification. MiXCR was run by TCRdb on the PCR reads, yielding one entry per CDR3 protein. In the table there are approximately 630,000 distinct CDR3 sequences, over 25% of which are singletons. The sample taken for sequencing was naive CD8+ T cells from blood, with Jurkat cell RNA spiked in. The subset here: FACS-sorted CD8+CD4-CCR7+CD45RA+ naive T cells. The receptors stem from a human donor in good health. Some libraries in this study had Jurkat cell RNA spiked in.

The chain is built from TRBV27 and TRBJ1-1; possibly TRBD1 for D (6 bases). Per germline, CDR1 MNHEY and CDR2 SMNVEV (reference sequence). The V and J ends lost 3 bases and 12 bases respectively, with 17 bases between them. This CDR3 is 13 amino acids long. The CDR3 bases are TGTGCCAGCAGTTTCTCTGGGGGGCCCGAGACTTTCTTT. Translating it yields CASSFSGGPETFF.

Comment on this clonotype: A much larger clone differs from this one at a single base, so this may be a read error. This rearrangement joins TRBV29-1 to TRBJ1-2; TRBD1 matches at 8 bases. The CDR3 consists of 18 residues. CDR1 and CDR2 from the germline V gene are SQVTM and ANQGSEA. The CDR3 reads CGAELLTGETALNYGYTF. The CDR3, as DNA: TGCGGCGCTGAACTTCTGACAGGGGAAACCGCCCTCAACTATGGCTACACCTTC.

This clonotype was counted a few times. This chain links TRBV7-6 with TRBJ2-7; 7 nucleotides agree with TRBD2. The J segment lost 0 bases and the V segment lost 6 bases, leaving 8 bases of the junction unmatched. This CDR3 is built from 15 residues. Germline-derived CDR1 and CDR2 are SGHVS and FNYEAQ. CDR3 loop: CASRMLAEASYEQYF. The CDR3, as DNA: TGTGCCAGCAGGATGCTAGCGGAGGCCTCCTACGAGCAGTACTTC.

A few counts support this clonotype. The chain combines TRBV29-1 with TRBJ2-1; D gene unclear. The CDR3 sequence is 12 residues long. Germline CDR1 reads SQVTM; CDR2 reads ANQGSEA. The CDR3: CGARTDYNEQFF. In nucleotides, the CDR3 is TGCGGCGCCCGGACCGACTACAATGAGCAGTTCTTC.

About this clonotype itself: This may be a read error: a much more frequent sequence differs by one nucleotide. The chain is built from TRBV11-2 and TRBJ2-3; D may correspond to TRBD1 or TRBD2 (5 bases each). There are 15 residues in the CDR3. The germline V and J ends were trimmed by 6 bases and 2 bases, with 15 bases remaining between them. Germline V gives CDR1 SGHAT, CDR2 FQNNGV. CDR3 residues: CASSLGRTNTDTQYF. DNA of the CDR3: TGTGCCAGCAGTTTGGGACGGACGAACACAGATACGCAGTATTTT.